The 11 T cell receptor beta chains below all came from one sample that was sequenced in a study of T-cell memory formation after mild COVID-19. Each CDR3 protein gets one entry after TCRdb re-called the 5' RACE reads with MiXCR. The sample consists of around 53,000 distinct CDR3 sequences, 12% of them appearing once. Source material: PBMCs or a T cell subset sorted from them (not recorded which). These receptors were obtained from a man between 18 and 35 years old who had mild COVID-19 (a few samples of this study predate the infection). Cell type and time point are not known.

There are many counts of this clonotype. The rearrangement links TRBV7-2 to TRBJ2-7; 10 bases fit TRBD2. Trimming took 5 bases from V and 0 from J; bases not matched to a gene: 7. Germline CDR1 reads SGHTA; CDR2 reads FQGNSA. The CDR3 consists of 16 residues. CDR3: CASSVTSGDFSYEQYF. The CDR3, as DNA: TGTGCCAGCAGCGTAACTAGCGGGGATTTCTCCTACGAGCAGTACTTC.

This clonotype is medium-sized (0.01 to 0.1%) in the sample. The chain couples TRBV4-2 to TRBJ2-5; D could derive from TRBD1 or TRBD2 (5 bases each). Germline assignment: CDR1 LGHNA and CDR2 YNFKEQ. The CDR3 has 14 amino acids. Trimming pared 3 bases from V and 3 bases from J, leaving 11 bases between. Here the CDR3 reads CASSQGDAEETQYF. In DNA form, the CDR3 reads TGTGCCAGCAGCCAGGGGGACGCGGAAGAGACCCAGTACTTC.

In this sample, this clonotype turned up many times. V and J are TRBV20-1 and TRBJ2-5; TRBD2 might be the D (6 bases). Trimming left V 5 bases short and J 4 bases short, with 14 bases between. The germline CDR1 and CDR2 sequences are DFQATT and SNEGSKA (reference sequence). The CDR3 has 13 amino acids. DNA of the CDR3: TGCAGTGCTCGGGACTCCTTAACAGAGACCCAGTACTTC. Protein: CSARDSLTETQYF.

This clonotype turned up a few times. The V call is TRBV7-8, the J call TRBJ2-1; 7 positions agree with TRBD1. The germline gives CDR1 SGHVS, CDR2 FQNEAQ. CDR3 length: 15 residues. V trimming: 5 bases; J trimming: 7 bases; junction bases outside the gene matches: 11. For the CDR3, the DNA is TGTGCCAGCAGCCCCTTACGGGACAGTTCAAATGAGCAGTTCTTC. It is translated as CASSPLRDSSNEQFF.

The CDR3 region is CASSTARGYTF. In DNA form, the CDR3 reads TGTGCCAGCAGCACGGCGAGAGGCTACACCTTC. J is TRBJ1-2 and V is TRBV7-2; no clear D gene. The CDR3 is 11 amino acids. Deletions cut 5 bases from V and 8 bases from J, with 9 bases between. CDR1 is SGHTA, CDR2 FQGNSA, per germline.

The CDR3 sequence: CASLPFRGQGYTF. The CDR3 nucleotides read TGTGCCAGCCTCCCTTTCAGGGGGCAGGGCTACACCTTC. The chain couples TRBV28 to TRBJ1-2; 8 bases fit TRBD1. CDR1 is MDHEN and CDR2 is SYDVKM in the germline V gene. Unmatched junction bases numbered 10, after V lost 8 bases and J lost 8 bases. This CDR3 has 13 amino acids.

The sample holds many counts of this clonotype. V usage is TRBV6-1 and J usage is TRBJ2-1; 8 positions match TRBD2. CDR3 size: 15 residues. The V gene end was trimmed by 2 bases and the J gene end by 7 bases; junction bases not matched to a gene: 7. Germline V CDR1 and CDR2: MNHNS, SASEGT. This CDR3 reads CASSEHSGGLNEQFF. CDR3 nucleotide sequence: TGTGCCAGCAGTGAACACAGCGGGGGCTTGAATGAGCAGTTCTTC.

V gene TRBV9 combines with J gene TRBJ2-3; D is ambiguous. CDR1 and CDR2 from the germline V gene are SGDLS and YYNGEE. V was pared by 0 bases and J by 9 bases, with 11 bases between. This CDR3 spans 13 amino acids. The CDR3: CASSVGTYYTQYF. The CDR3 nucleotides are TGTGCCAGCAGCGTAGGGACCTACTACACGCAGTATTTT. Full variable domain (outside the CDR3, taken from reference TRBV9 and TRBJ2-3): DSGVTQTPKHLITATGQRVTLRCSPRSGDLSVYWYQQSLDQGLQFLIQYYNGEERAKGNILERFSAQQFPDLHSELNLSSLELGDSALYFCASSVGTYYTQYFGPGTRLTVL.

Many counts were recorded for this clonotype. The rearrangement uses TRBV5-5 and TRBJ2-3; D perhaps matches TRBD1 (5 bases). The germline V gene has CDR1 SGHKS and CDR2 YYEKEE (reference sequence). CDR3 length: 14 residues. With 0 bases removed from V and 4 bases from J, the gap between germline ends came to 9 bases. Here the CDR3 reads CASSLEWGADTQYF. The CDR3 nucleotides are TGTGCCAGCAGCTTGGAGTGGGGCGCAGATACGCAGTATTTT.

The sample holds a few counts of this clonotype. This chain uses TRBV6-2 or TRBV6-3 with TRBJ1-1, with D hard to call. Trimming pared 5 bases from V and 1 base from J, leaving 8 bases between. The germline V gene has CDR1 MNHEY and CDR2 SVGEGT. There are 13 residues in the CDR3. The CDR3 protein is CASSTEPNTEAFF. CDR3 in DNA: TGTGCCAGCAGTACGGAGCCGAACACTGAAGCTTTCTTT.

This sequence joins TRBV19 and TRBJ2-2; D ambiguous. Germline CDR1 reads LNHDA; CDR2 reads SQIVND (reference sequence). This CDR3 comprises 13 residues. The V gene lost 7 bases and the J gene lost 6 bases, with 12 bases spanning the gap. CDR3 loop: CASTVIGSGELFF. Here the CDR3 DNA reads TGTGCCAGTACGGTCATCGGGTCCGGGGAGCTGTTTTTT.